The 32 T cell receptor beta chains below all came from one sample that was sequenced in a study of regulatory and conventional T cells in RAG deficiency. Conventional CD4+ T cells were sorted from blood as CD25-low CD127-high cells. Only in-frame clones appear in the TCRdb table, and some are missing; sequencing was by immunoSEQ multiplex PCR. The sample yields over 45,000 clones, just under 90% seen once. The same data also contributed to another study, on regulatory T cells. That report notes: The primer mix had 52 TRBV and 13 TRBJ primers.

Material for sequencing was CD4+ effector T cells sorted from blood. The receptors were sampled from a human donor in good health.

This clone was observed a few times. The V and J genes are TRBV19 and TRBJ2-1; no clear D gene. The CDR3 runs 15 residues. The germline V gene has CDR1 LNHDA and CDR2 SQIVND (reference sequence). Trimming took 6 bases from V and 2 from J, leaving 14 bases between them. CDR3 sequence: CASRHLEAAYNEQFF. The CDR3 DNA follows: TGTGCCAGTAGGCACCTAGAGGCAGCCTACAATGAGCAGTTCTTC.

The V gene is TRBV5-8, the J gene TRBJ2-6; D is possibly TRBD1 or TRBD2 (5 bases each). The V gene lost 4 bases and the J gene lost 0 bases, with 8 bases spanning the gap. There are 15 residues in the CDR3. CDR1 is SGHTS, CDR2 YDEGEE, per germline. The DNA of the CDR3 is TGTGCCAGCAGCCGAGGGGTCTCTGGGGCCAACGTCCTGACTTTC. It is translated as CASSRGVSGANVLTF.

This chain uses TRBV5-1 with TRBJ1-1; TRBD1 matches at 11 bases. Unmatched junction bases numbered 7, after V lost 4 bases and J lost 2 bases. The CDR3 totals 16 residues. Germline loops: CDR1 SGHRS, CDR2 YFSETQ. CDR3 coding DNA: TGCGCCAGCAGCACTGGACAGGGGGCCCTTAACACTGAAGCTTTCTTT. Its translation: CASSTGQGALNTEAFF.

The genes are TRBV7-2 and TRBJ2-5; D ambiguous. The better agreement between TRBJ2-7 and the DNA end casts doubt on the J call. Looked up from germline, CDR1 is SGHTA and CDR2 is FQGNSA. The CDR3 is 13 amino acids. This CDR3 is CASSLGVRYEQYF. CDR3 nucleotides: TGTGCCAGCAGCTTAGGAGTGAGGTACGAGCAGTACTTC.

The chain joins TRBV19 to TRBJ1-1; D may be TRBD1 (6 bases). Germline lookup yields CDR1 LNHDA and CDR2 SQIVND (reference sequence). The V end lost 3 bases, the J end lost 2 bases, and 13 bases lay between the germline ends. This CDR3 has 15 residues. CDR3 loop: CASSISGTPNTEAFF. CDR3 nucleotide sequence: TGTGCCAGTAGTATCTCCGGGACACCTAACACTGAAGCTTTCTTT.

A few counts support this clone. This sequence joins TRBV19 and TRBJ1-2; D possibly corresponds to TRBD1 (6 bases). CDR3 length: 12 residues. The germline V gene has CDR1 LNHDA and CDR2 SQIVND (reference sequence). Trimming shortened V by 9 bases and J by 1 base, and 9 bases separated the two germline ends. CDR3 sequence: CASGQINYGYTF. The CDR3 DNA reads TGTGCCAGCGGACAGATTAACTATGGCTACACCTTC.

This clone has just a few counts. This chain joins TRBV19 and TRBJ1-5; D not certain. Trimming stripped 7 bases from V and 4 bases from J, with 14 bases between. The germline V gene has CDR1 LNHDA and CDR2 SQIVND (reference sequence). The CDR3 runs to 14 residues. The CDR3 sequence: CASNAGKRNQPQHF. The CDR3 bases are TGTGCCAGTAATGCAGGTAAGCGGAATCAGCCCCAGCATTTT.

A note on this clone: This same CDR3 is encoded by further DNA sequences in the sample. The CDR3 region is CASSEYGGRGETQYF. Written as DNA, the CDR3 is TGTGCCAGCAGTGAATACGGGGGGCGGGGAGAGACCCAGTACTTC. This chain uses TRBV25-1 with TRBJ2-5, with a weak D call TRBD2 (7 bases). With 0 bases removed from V and 4 bases from J, the gap between germline ends came to 12 bases. Germline assignment: CDR1 MGHDK and CDR2 SYGVNS. The CDR3 has 15 residues.

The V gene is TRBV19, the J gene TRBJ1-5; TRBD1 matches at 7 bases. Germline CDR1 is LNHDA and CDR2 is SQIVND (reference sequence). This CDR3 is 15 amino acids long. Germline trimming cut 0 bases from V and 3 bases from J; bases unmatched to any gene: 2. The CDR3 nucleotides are TGTGCCAGTAGTATAGAAGGGACAGTCAATCAGCCCCAGCATTTT. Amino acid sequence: CASSIEGTVNQPQHF.

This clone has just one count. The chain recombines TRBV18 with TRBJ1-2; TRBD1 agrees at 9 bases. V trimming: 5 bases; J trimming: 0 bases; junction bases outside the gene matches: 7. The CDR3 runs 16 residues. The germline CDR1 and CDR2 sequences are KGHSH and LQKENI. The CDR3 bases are TGTGCCAGCTCAGTCACAGGGGGCTCGGCTAACTATGGCTACACCTTC. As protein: CASSVTGGSANYGYTF.

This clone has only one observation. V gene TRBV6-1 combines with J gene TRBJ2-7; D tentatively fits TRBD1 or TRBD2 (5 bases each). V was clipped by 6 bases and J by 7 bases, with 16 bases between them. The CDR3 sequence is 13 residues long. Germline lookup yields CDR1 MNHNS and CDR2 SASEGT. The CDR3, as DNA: TGTGCCAGCAGCCACAAGGGGACCCGAGAGCAGTACTTC. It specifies CASSHKGTREQYF.

CDR3 residues: CASSSGGPYEQYF. CDR3 in DNA: TGTGCCAGCAGCTCTGGGGGGCCCTACGAGCAGTACTTC. The J gene is TRBJ2-7, the V gene TRBV7-2; D may be TRBD1 or TRBD2 (6 bases each). Germline V gives CDR1 SGHTA, CDR2 FQGNSA. The CDR3 is made up of 13 amino acids. Trimming took off 4 bases at V and 2 bases at J, with 9 bases between the two ends.

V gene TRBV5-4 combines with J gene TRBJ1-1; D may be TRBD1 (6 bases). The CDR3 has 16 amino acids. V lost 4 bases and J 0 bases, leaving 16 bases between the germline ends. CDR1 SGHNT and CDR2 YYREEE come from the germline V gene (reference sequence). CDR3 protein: CASSPSAGALNTEAFF. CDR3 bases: TGTGCCAGCAGCCCATCGGCAGGGGCCTTGAACACTGAAGCTTTCTTT.

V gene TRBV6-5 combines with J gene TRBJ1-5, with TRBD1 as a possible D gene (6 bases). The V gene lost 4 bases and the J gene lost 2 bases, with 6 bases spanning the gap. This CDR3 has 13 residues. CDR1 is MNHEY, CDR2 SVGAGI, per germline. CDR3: CASSSGGNQPQHF. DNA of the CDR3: TGTGCCAGCAGTTCAGGGGGCAATCAGCCCCAGCATTTT.

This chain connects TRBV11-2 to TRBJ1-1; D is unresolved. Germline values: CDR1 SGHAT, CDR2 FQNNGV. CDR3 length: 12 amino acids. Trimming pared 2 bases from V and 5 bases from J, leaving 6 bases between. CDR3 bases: TGTGCCAGCAGCTTACCACCAACTGAAGCTTTCTTT. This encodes CASSLPPTEAFF.

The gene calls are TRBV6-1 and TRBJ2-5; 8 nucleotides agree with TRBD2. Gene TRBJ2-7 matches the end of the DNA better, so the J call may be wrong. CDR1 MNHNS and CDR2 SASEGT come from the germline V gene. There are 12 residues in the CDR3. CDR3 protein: CASRGGIGEQYF. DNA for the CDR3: TGTGCCAGCCGGGGGGGGATTGGCGAGCAGTACTTC.

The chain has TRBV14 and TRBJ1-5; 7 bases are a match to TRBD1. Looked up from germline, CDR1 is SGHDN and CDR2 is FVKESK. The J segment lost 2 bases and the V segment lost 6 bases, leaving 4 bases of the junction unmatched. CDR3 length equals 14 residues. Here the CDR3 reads CASSLGTGNQPQHF. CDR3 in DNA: TGTGCCAGCAGTCTCGGGACAGGCAATCAGCCCCAGCATTTT.

The DNA of the CDR3 is TGCGCCAGCAGTGGACAGAGTGGCGGGGAGCTGTTTTTT. Amino acid sequence: CASSGQSGGELFF. The chain combines TRBV10-1 with TRBJ2-2; weak D call: TRBD1 (5 bases). CDR1 is WNHNN, CDR2 SYGVQD, per germline (reference sequence). Trimming took off 4 bases at V and 7 bases at J, with 10 bases between the two ends. CDR3 length: 13 residues.

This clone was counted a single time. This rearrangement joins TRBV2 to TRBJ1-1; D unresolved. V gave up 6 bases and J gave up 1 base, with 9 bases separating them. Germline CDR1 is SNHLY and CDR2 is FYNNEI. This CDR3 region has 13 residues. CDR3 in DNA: TGTGCCAGCAGCCCCATTCGGAACACTGAAGCTTTCTTT. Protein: CASSPIRNTEAFF.

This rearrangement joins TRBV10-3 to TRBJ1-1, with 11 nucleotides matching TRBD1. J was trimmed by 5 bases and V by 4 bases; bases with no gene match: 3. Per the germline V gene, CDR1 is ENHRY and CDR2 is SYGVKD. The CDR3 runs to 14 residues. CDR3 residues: CAISAGTGGTEAFF. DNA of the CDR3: TGTGCCATCAGTGCAGGGACAGGGGGAACTGAAGCTTTCTTT.

This CDR3 reads CASSKAPLPTNEKLFF. The CDR3, as DNA: TGTGCCAGCAGCAAAGCGCCCTTACCAACTAATGAAAAACTGTTTTTT. The chain combines TRBV7-2 with TRBJ1-4; D unclear. The CDR3 runs to 16 residues. Germline V gene data show CDR1 as SGHTA and CDR2 as FQGNSA. Deletions cut 5 bases from V and 0 bases from J, with 13 bases between.

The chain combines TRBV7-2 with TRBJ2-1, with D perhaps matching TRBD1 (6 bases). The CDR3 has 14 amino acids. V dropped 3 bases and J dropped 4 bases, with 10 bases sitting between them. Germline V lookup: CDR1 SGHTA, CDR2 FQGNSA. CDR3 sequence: CASSFQGSYNEQFF. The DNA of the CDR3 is TGTGCCAGCAGCTTTCAGGGGAGTTACAATGAGCAGTTCTTC.

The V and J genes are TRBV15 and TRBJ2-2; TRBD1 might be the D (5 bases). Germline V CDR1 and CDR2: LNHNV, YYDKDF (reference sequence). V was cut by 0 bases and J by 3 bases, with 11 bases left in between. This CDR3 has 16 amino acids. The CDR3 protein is CATSREGIGDTGELFF. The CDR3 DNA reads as TGTGCCACCAGCAGAGAAGGCATAGGGGACACCGGGGAGCTGTTTTTT.

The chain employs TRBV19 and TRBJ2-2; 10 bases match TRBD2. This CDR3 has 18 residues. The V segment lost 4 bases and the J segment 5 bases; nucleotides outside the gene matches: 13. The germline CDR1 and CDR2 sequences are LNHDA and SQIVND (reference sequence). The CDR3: CASSRRSSGGKGTGELFF. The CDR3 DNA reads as TGTGCCAGTAGTAGAAGGAGTAGCGGGGGGAAGGGGACCGGGGAGCTGTTTTTT.

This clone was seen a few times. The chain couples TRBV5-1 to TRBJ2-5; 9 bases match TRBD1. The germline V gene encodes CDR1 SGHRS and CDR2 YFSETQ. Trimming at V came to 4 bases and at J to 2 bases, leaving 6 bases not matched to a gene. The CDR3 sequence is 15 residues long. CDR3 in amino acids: CASSPADRGQETQYF. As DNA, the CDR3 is TGCGCCAGCAGCCCGGCCGACAGGGGGCAAGAGACCCAGTACTTC.

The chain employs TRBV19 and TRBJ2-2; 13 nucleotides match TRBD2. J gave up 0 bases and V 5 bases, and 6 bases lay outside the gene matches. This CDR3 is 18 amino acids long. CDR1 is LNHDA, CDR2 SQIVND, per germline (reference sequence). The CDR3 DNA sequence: TGTGCCAGTAGTTGGACTAGCGGGAGATTCGCGAACACCGGGGAGCTGTTTTTT. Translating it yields CASSWTSGRFANTGELFF.

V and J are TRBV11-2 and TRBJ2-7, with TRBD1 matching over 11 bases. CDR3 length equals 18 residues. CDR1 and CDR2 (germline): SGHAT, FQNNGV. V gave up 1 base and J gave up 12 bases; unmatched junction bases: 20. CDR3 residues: CASSLGAGTGGRNFLGYF. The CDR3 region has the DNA TGTGCCAGCAGCTTAGGGGCCGGGACAGGGGGTCGAAATTTCTTAGGGTACTTC.

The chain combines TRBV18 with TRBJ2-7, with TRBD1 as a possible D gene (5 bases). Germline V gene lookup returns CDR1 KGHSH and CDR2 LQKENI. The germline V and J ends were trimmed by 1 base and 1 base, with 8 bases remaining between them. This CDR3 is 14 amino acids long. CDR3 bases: TGTGCCAGCTCACCACAGGGGATGTCCTACGAGCAGTACTTC. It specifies CASSPQGMSYEQYF.

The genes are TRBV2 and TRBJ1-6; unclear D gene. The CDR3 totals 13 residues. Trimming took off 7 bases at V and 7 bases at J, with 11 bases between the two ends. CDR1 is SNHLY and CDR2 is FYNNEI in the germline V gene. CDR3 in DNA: TGTGCCAGCAAGGCGACTGACAATTCACCCCTCCACTTT. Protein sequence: CASKATDNSPLHF.

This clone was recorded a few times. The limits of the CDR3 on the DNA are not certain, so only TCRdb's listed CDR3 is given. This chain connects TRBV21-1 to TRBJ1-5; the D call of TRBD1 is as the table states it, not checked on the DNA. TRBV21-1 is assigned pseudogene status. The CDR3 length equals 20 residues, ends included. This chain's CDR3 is CASSATWGRGAFRSNQPQHF.

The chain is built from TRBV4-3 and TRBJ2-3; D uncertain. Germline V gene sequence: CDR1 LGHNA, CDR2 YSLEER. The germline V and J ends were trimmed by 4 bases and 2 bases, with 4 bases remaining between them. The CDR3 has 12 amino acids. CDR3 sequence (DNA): TGCGCCAGCAGCCGAGCCACAGATACGCAGTATTTT. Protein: CASSRATDTQYF.

The CDR3 is CASSPGTGTSNQPQHF. Here the CDR3 DNA reads TGTGCCAGCTCACCAGGGACAGGGACGAGCAATCAGCCCCAGCATTTT. This sequence joins TRBV18 and TRBJ1-5; 9 bases align to TRBD1. The CDR3 runs 16 residues. Germline CDR1 reads KGHSH; CDR2 reads LQKENI. Trimming took 2 bases from V and 1 from J; bases not matched to a gene: 3.